The rows below give T cell receptor beta chains drawn from one sample of a study. Each CDR3 protein is one row after TCRdb ran MiXCR on the RT-PCR reads. The repertoire consists of about 680,000 distinct CDR3 sequences, with about 14% occurring once and the leading ten covering 3.6%. The sequenced material came from memory CD4+ T cells from blood. The receptors stem from a female donor in good health, serving as a healthy control. The CDR3 runs from the conserved cysteine through the conserved F or W. The D gene is left open where the match is weak. Only some rows state a clone size, as once, few, many or a class for expanded clones.

len: 15
d_gene: -
abundance: many
v_gene: TRBV10-3
j_gene: TRBJ2-2
CDR3nt: TGTGCCATCAGTGCCGGGGTATCAGGCACCGGGGAGCTGTTTTTT
CDR3aa: CAISAGVSGTGELFF

len: 17
d_gene: TRBD2
abundance: -
v_gene: TRBV7-9
j_gene: TRBJ2-1
CDR3nt: TGTGCCAGCAGCCCGCCCCCGGGACTAGCGGGAATAAATGAGCAGTTCTTC
CDR3aa: CASSPPPGLAGINEQFF

len: 14
d_gene: -
abundance: -
v_gene: TRBV6-2/TRBV6-3
j_gene: TRBJ2-1
CDR3nt: TGTGCCAGCAGCCGCTGGGGGGACTACAATGAGCAGTTCTTC
CDR3aa: CASSRWGDYNEQFF

len: 17
d_gene: TRBD1
abundance: few
v_gene: TRBV6-5
j_gene: TRBJ2-7
CDR3nt: TGTGCCAGCAGTTACCGCATTACAGGGGCCATCGGGTACGAGCAGTACTTC
CDR3aa: CASSYRITGAIGYEQYF

len: 14
d_gene: -
abundance: -
v_gene: TRBV9
j_gene: TRBJ2-7
CDR3nt: TGTGCCAGCAGCGTAACAGGACAGAGCTACGAGCAGTACTTC
CDR3aa: CASSVTGQSYEQYF

len: 14
d_gene: -
abundance: -
v_gene: TRBV18
j_gene: TRBJ1-2
CDR3nt: TGTGCCAGCTCACCACCGCCGGGCAACTATGGCTACACCTTC
CDR3aa: CASSPPPGNYGYTF

len: 15
d_gene: -
abundance: many
v_gene: TRBV3-1
j_gene: TRBJ1-1
CDR3nt: TGTGCCAGCAGCCATGCCGGGAACCTACTCACTGAAGCTTTCTTT
CDR3aa: CASSHAGNLLTEAFF

len: 14
d_gene: TRBD1
abundance: -
v_gene: TRBV3-1
j_gene: TRBJ2-1
CDR3nt: TGTGCCAGCAGCCAACGACAGGGGGCGGATGAGCAGTTCTTC
CDR3aa: CASSQRQGADEQFF

len: 13
d_gene: -
abundance: many
v_gene: TRBV18
j_gene: TRBJ2-3
CDR3nt: TGTGCCAGCTCACCATTCAGAGAAGATACGCAGTATTTT
CDR3aa: CASSPFREDTQYF

len: 16
d_gene: -
abundance: many
v_gene: TRBV10-3
j_gene: TRBJ2-3
CDR3nt: TGTGCCATCAGTGAATCCAGACAGGCTAGCACAGATACGCAGTATTTT
CDR3aa: CAISESRQASTDTQYF

len: 14
d_gene: -
abundance: many
v_gene: TRBV29-1
j_gene: TRBJ2-3
CDR3nt: TGCAGCGTTGTGGGTGGGATCAGCACAGATACGCAGTATTTT
CDR3aa: CSVVGGISTDTQYF

len: 15
d_gene: -
abundance: few
v_gene: TRBV12-3/TRBV12-4
j_gene: TRBJ1-4
CDR3nt: TGTGCCAGCAGTTTAGGCCCGCCAGGGCCGGGAAAACTGTTTTTT
CDR3aa: CASSLGPPGPGKLFF

len: 13
d_gene: -
abundance: few
v_gene: TRBV6-1
j_gene: TRBJ2-1
CDR3nt: TGTGCCAGCAGCCTAGGGACTGACAGAGAGCAGTTCTTC
CDR3aa: CASSLGTDREQFF

len: 14
d_gene: -
abundance: few
v_gene: TRBV5-6
j_gene: TRBJ2-5
CDR3nt: TGTGCCAGCAGCTTGGGATTTTCGCGGGAGACCCAGTACTTC
CDR3aa: CASSLGFSRETQYF

len: 14
d_gene: -
abundance: -
v_gene: TRBV10-3
j_gene: TRBJ2-3
CDR3nt: TGTGCCATCGCAGGAGGAGCTAGCACAGATACGCAGTATTTT
CDR3aa: CAIAGGASTDTQYF

len: 16
d_gene: -
abundance: -
v_gene: TRBV27
j_gene: TRBJ2-7
CDR3nt: TGTGCCAGCAGTTTACCGGAGGCCCAACGGACCTACGAGCAGTACTTC
CDR3aa: CASSLPEAQRTYEQYF

len: 15
d_gene: TRBD2
abundance: -
v_gene: TRBV11-2
j_gene: TRBJ2-5
CDR3nt: TGTGCCAGCAGTATACTAGCGGGAGGGCCGGAGACCCAGTACTTC
CDR3aa: CASSILAGGPETQYF

len: 15
d_gene: -
abundance: -
v_gene: TRBV27
j_gene: TRBJ1-4
CDR3nt: TGTGCCAGCAGTCCACCCGGGGCGGCTGGGCAAAAACTGTTTTTT
CDR3aa: CASSPPGAAGQKLFF

len: 16
d_gene: TRBD2
abundance: -
v_gene: TRBV20-1
j_gene: TRBJ2-1
CDR3nt: TGCAGTGCTAGATCTCCAGCGGGAGGGTCTCGGAATGAGCAGTTCTTC
CDR3aa: CSARSPAGGSRNEQFF

len: 14
d_gene: -
abundance: few
v_gene: TRBV15
j_gene: TRBJ2-7
CDR3nt: TGTGCCACCAGCACAGGACTACCTCCCTACGAGCAGTACTTC
CDR3aa: CATSTGLPPYEQYF

len: 13
d_gene: -
abundance: many
v_gene: TRBV29-1
j_gene: TRBJ2-5
CDR3nt: TGCAGCGTTGAAGTGTCCTCGGGGGAGACCCAGTACTTC
CDR3aa: CSVEVSSGETQYF

len: 14
d_gene: -
abundance: -
v_gene: TRBV7-2
j_gene: TRBJ1-6
CDR3nt: TGTGCCAGCAGCTTACTAGGTCTTAATTCACCCCTCCACTTT
CDR3aa: CASSLLGLNSPLHF

len: 16
d_gene: -
abundance: few
v_gene: TRBV20-1
j_gene: TRBJ1-6
CDR3nt: TGCAGTGCTCGGAGGGTGGAGAGCTCCTATAATTCACCCCTCCACTTT
CDR3aa: CSARRVESSYNSPLHF

len: 14
d_gene: TRBD2
abundance: many
v_gene: TRBV20-1
j_gene: TRBJ2-7
CDR3nt: TGCAGTGCTAGAAACCTAGCGGATGCGTACGAGCAGTACTTC
CDR3aa: CSARNLADAYEQYF

len: 14
d_gene: -
abundance: few
v_gene: TRBV15
j_gene: TRBJ1-1
CDR3nt: TGTGCCACCAGCAGACGGACAGAGGCGACTGAAGCTTTCTTT
CDR3aa: CATSRRTEATEAFF

len: 13
d_gene: -
abundance: few
v_gene: TRBV6-5
j_gene: TRBJ2-5
CDR3nt: TGTGCCAGCAGTTACTTGGCAAAAGAGACCCAGTACTTC
CDR3aa: CASSYLAKETQYF

len: 14
d_gene: -
abundance: few
v_gene: TRBV6-4
j_gene: TRBJ1-2
CDR3nt: TGTGCCAGCAGTATAGACGGCTTTAACTATGGCTACACCTTC
CDR3aa: CASSIDGFNYGYTF

len: 13
d_gene: -
abundance: -
v_gene: TRBV20-1
j_gene: TRBJ2-3
CDR3nt: TGCAGTGCTAGTAAGCAGGGCACAGATACGCAGTATTTT
CDR3aa: CSASKQGTDTQYF

len: 15
d_gene: TRBD2
abundance: few
v_gene: TRBV11-2
j_gene: TRBJ2-1
CDR3nt: TGTGCCACCAAACGGGCTAGCGGGTCCTACAATGAGCAGTTCTTC
CDR3aa: CATKRASGSYNEQFF

len: 15
d_gene: -
abundance: few
v_gene: TRBV5-4
j_gene: TRBJ2-1
CDR3nt: TGTGCCAGCAGCTTATCCGGCAGGGTCTACAATGAGCAGTTCTTC
CDR3aa: CASSLSGRVYNEQFF

len: 12
d_gene: TRBD1
abundance: few
v_gene: TRBV20-1
j_gene: TRBJ2-7
CDR3nt: TGCAGTGCCCACGACAGGGGCTACGAGCAGTACTTC
CDR3aa: CSAHDRGYEQYF

len: 14
d_gene: -
abundance: -
v_gene: TRBV20-1
j_gene: TRBJ1-2
CDR3nt: TGCAGTGCTAGAACAACAGGGCGGATGGATGGCTACACCTTC
CDR3aa: CSARTTGRMDGYTF

len: 16
d_gene: -
abundance: -
v_gene: TRBV6-5
j_gene: TRBJ2-2
CDR3nt: TGTGCCAGCAGTTACTCCCTTGCCCGGGGTTACGGGGAGCTGTTTTTT
CDR3aa: CASSYSLARGYGELFF

len: 15
d_gene: -
abundance: -
v_gene: TRBV15
j_gene: TRBJ2-7
CDR3nt: TGTGCCACCAGCAGAGATCGGGCTAGAAACTACGAGCAGTACTTC
CDR3aa: CATSRDRARNYEQYF

len: 15
d_gene: TRBD1
abundance: -
v_gene: TRBV15
j_gene: TRBJ1-1
CDR3nt: TGTGCCACCAGCAGCGGACAGGTTCCGAACACTGAAGCTTTCTTT
CDR3aa: CATSSGQVPNTEAFF

len: 17
d_gene: -
abundance: few
v_gene: TRBV27
j_gene: TRBJ2-7
CDR3nt: TGTGCCAGCAGTCCACCCTGGGCTACCAGTTTATCCTACGAGCAGTACTTC
CDR3aa: CASSPPWATSLSYEQYF

len: 13
d_gene: -
abundance: -
v_gene: TRBV6-1
j_gene: TRBJ2-5
CDR3nt: TGTGCCAGCAGTGATTTGTTACAAGAGACCCAGTACTTC
CDR3aa: CASSDLLQETQYF

len: 18
d_gene: TRBD2
abundance: -
v_gene: TRBV3-1
j_gene: TRBJ2-7
CDR3nt: TGTGCCAGCAGCCAACAAGTCTCCCCCACTAGCGGGCATTACGAGCAGTACTTC
CDR3aa: CASSQQVSPTSGHYEQYF

len: 13
d_gene: -
abundance: few
v_gene: TRBV5-4
j_gene: TRBJ2-5
CDR3nt: TGTGCCAGCGCTGGGCAAGAGGGGGAGACCCAGTACTTC
CDR3aa: CASAGQEGETQYF

len: 13
d_gene: -
abundance: few
v_gene: TRBV12-3/TRBV12-4
j_gene: TRBJ2-5
CDR3nt: TGTGCCAGCAGTTTCTCCAGGGAACAGACCCAGTACTTC
CDR3aa: CASSFSREQTQYF

len: 17
d_gene: TRBD2
abundance: many
v_gene: TRBV12-3/TRBV12-4
j_gene: TRBJ2-1
CDR3nt: TGTGCCAGCAGTTTAATCCTTAGCGGGAGGGCCTTACGCGAGCAGTTCTTC
CDR3aa: CASSLILSGRALREQFF

len: 15
d_gene: TRBD2
abundance: few
v_gene: TRBV20-1
j_gene: TRBJ2-2
CDR3nt: TGCAGTGCTAGAGATCGCGGGAGAGGAACCGGGGAGCTGTTTTTT
CDR3aa: CSARDRGRGTGELFF

len: 17
d_gene: TRBD1
abundance: many
v_gene: TRBV5-6
j_gene: TRBJ2-5
CDR3nt: TGTGCCAGCAGCCACACCCTGGGACAGGGGGCCGAAGAGACCCAGTACTTC
CDR3aa: CASSHTLGQGAEETQYF

len: 13
d_gene: -
abundance: -
v_gene: TRBV4-3
j_gene: TRBJ2-1
CDR3nt: TGCGCCAGCAGCCAAGAACCCCGGAATGAGCAGTTCTTC
CDR3aa: CASSQEPRNEQFF

len: 15
d_gene: -
abundance: many
v_gene: TRBV11-1
j_gene: TRBJ2-3
CDR3nt: TGTGCCAGCAGCTTACGACTTCGTAGCACAGATACGCAGTATTTT
CDR3aa: CASSLRLRSTDTQYF

len: 14
d_gene: -
abundance: few
v_gene: TRBV5-1
j_gene: TRBJ1-4
CDR3nt: TGCGCCAGCAGCTTGGACGTAACGATCGGAAAACTGTTTTTT
CDR3aa: CASSLDVTIGKLFF

len: 15
d_gene: TRBD1
abundance: few
v_gene: TRBV24-1
j_gene: TRBJ1-1
CDR3nt: TGTGCCACCAGTGATAACACAGGGGGCAACACTGAAGCTTTCTTT
CDR3aa: CATSDNTGGNTEAFF

len: 13
d_gene: -
abundance: -
v_gene: TRBV5-1
j_gene: TRBJ1-1
CDR3nt: TGCGCCAGCAGCCCTCCGGGGAGTGATGAAGCTTTCTTT
CDR3aa: CASSPPGSDEAFF

len: 12
d_gene: -
abundance: many
v_gene: TRBV29-1
j_gene: TRBJ1-5
CDR3nt: TGCAGCGTTGGTGACAAAGATCAGCCCCAGCATTTT
CDR3aa: CSVGDKDQPQHF

len: 12
d_gene: -
abundance: many
v_gene: TRBV18
j_gene: TRBJ2-7
CDR3nt: TGTGCCAGCTCACCGCCCTCCCGCGAGCAGTACTTC
CDR3aa: CASSPPSREQYF